Below are 20 T cell receptor beta chains sequenced from a single sample in a study of T cell responses to AZD1222 COVID-19 vaccine. The data were produced by immunoSEQ multiplex PCR, yet TCRdb's version contains in-frame clones alone and is incomplete. The sample lists tens of thousands of clones, roughly 82% seen once, with more than 5% in the top ten. Sequenced here: peripheral blood, sampled on day 0 of AZD1222 vaccination. The receptors originated from an adult in good health.

This rearrangement joins TRBV7-2 to TRBJ1-5, with D hard to call. The CDR3 covers 15 residues. Trimming shortened V by 3 bases and J by 0 bases, and 9 bases separated the two germline ends. CDR1 and CDR2 from the germline V gene are SGHTA and FQGNSA. The DNA for the CDR3 is TGTGCCAGCAGCTTGACGGTTTATAGCAATCAGCCCCAGCATTTT. Its translation: CASSLTVYSNQPQHF.

The chain employs TRBV11-2 and TRBJ1-2, with a weak D call TRBD1 (6 bases). Trimming took off 5 bases at V and 7 bases at J, with 17 bases between the two ends. The CDR3 is 14 amino acids. CDR1 is SGHAT, CDR2 FQNNGV, per germline. The chain's CDR3 is CASSLPARGGGYTF. The CDR3 nucleotides are TGTGCCAGCAGCCTCCCCGCCAGGGGCGGTGGCTACACCTTC.

A few counts support this clone. The chain joins TRBV9 to TRBJ1-6; possibly TRBD1 for D (5 bases). V was cut by 3 bases and J by 1 base, with 8 bases left in between. Germline V gene lookup returns CDR1 SGDLS and CDR2 YYNGEE. The CDR3 has 15 amino acids. The CDR3 loop reads CASSARQSYNSPLHF. The DNA of the CDR3 is TGTGCCAGCAGCGCCCGACAGTCCTATAATTCACCCCTCCACTTT.

The chain recombines TRBV2 with TRBJ1-1, with TRBD1 identical over 7 bases. Germline CDR1 SNHLY, CDR2 FYNNEI. The CDR3 runs 14 residues. V trimming: 6 bases; J trimming: 5 bases; junction bases outside the gene matches: 9. CDR3 nucleotides: TGTGCCAGCAGGGTCGACAGGGTAAGGACTGAAGCTTTCTTT. Translation gives CASRVDRVRTEAFF.

V and J are TRBV19 and TRBJ1-1; D uncertain. The germline CDR1 and CDR2 sequences are LNHDA and SQIVND (reference sequence). The CDR3 runs 14 residues. The germline V and J ends were trimmed by 9 bases and 6 bases, with 20 bases remaining between them. CDR3 sequence reads: CASLINSVAPEAFF. The CDR3 region has the DNA TGTGCCAGCCTGATTAATTCAGTGGCCCCTGAAGCTTTCTTT.

The chain employs TRBV5-4 and TRBJ2-7; D unresolved. V gave up 5 bases and J gave up 2 bases, with 11 bases separating them. The CDR3 covers 13 residues. Germline V CDR1 and CDR2: SGHNT, YYREEE (reference sequence). The CDR3 region is CASRKEQPYEQYF. As DNA, the CDR3 is TGTGCCAGCAGAAAGGAACAGCCCTACGAGCAGTACTTC. Looking up the rest from reference TRBV5-4 and TRBJ2-7 gives the full variable domain: ETGVTQSPTHLIKTRGQQVTLRCSSQSGHNTVSWYQQALGQGPQFIFQYYREEENGRGNFPPRFSGLQFPNYSSELNVNALELDDSALYLCASRKEQPYEQYFGPGTRLTVT.

This sequence joins TRBV6-2 or TRBV6-3 and TRBJ1-2; possibly TRBD1 for D (5 bases). V dropped 5 bases and J dropped 8 bases, with 21 bases sitting between them. CDR3 length equals 15 residues. Germline V gene data show CDR1 as MNHEY and CDR2 as SVGEGT. CDR3 amino acids: CASSKTRDPGRGYTF. The CDR3 DNA reads TGTGCCAGCAGTAAAACCCGGGACCCGGGAAGAGGCTACACCTTC.

The chain carries TRBV7-8 and TRBJ1-5; D unclear. The V and J ends lost 1 base and 1 base respectively, with 8 bases between them. CDR3 size: 15 residues. Germline V lookup: CDR1 SGHVS, CDR2 FQNEAQ. The CDR3 is CASSLDSVSNQPQHF. The CDR3 DNA sequence: TGTGCCAGCAGCTTAGACTCCGTAAGCAATCAGCCCCAGCATTTT.

This clone was counted between two and nine times. This chain links TRBV2 with TRBJ2-7, with 7 bases identical to TRBD2. V was clipped by 7 bases and J by 1 base; unmatched bases: 4. The germline V gene encodes CDR1 SNHLY and CDR2 FYNNEI. The CDR3 is 13 residues long. The CDR3 nucleotides are TGTGCCAGCACCGGGGGGTCTTCCTACGAGCAGTACTTC. Protein sequence: CASTGGSSYEQYF.

The CDR3 DNA follows: TGCGCCAGCAGCTTGGCCCGGGGGAACACTGAAGCTTTCTTT. Its protein is CASSLARGNTEAFF. The V and J genes are TRBV5-1 and TRBJ1-1, with D unclear. The V gene's germline CDR1 is SGHRS and CDR2 YFSETQ. V was pared by 0 bases and J by 1 base, with 7 bases between. This CDR3 is built from 14 residues.

Only a few counts were recorded for this clone. This chain links TRBV9 with TRBJ2-2; TRBD2 agrees at 8 bases. The CDR3 extends over 14 amino acids. Germline V gene lookup returns CDR1 SGDLS and CDR2 YYNGEE. V lost 4 bases and J lost 9; bases outside the gene matches: 8. Here the CDR3 DNA reads TGTGCCAGCAGCCCGGGACTAGGGATCAGGGAGCTGTTTTTT. This encodes CASSPGLGIRELFF.

In this sample, this clone turned up once. The rearrangement joins TRBV7-2 to TRBJ1-5; no definite D call. Trimming took off 5 bases at V and 0 bases at J, with 11 bases between the two ends. CDR3 size: 15 residues. CDR1 is SGHTA and CDR2 is FQGNSA in the germline V gene. The CDR3: CASSVGGDSNQPQHF. Written as DNA, the CDR3 is TGTGCCAGCAGCGTGGGCGGGGATAGCAATCAGCCCCAGCATTTT.

The chain carries TRBV6-5 and TRBJ2-3; 11 nucleotides match TRBD1. Trimming removed 6 bases from V and 3 bases from J; junction bases left unmatched: 5. The CDR3 covers 15 residues. Germline CDR1 MNHEY, CDR2 SVGAGI. The CDR3 DNA follows: TGTGCCAGCAGGGGTTGGGACAGGGGGACAGATACGCAGTATTTT. Protein: CASRGWDRGTDTQYF.

This chain uses TRBV4-1 with TRBJ1-3; TRBD1 agrees at 7 bases. Germline trimming cut 4 bases from V and 0 bases from J; bases unmatched to any gene: 6. The CDR3 runs to 16 residues. Germline lookup yields CDR1 MGHRA and CDR2 YSYEKL. CDR3 sequence (DNA): TGCGCCAGCAGCCCGTTGGGACAGAGCTCTGGAAACACCATATATTTT. Translated, it gives CASSPLGQSSGNTIYF.

CDR3 nucleotide sequence: TGTGCCAGCAGCTTGGCCTTCGCGGGGGGGCTGTCGGAGACCCAGTACTTC. Encoded protein: CASSLAFAGGLSETQYF. This chain joins TRBV5-5 and TRBJ2-5, with 9 bases aligning to TRBD2. This CDR3 comprises 17 residues. With 0 bases clipped from V and 5 bases from J, the junction kept 11 bases outside the gene matches. Germline V gene lookup returns CDR1 SGHKS and CDR2 YYEKEE (reference sequence).

The genes are TRBV11-3 and TRBJ2-5; D uncertain. V lost 5 bases and J lost 0, with 13 bases in between. Germline V gives CDR1 SGHNT, CDR2 YENEEA. The CDR3 sequence is 15 residues long. CDR3 coding DNA: TGTGCCAGCAGCCCCTTGAGTCCGTACCAAGAGACCCAGTACTTC. This gives the protein CASSPLSPYQETQYF.

This clone was found once. The V gene is TRBV6-5, the J gene TRBJ1-3; D is perhaps TRBD1 (5 bases). Germline values: CDR1 MNHEY, CDR2 SVGAGI. The CDR3 consists of 13 residues. Trimming left V 8 bases short and J 4 bases short, with 12 bases between. As DNA, the CDR3 is TGTGCCAGCCGACGGGGGATAGGAAACACCATATATTTT. It is translated as CASRRGIGNTIYF.

This chain links TRBV7-2 with TRBJ1-1; TRBD1 is a possible D gene (5 bases). There are 13 residues in the CDR3. CDR1 SGHTA and CDR2 FQGNSA come from the germline V gene. V lost 5 bases, J lost 1 base, and 8 bases lay in between. The CDR3 reads CASSPGQNTEAFF. The CDR3 nucleotides read TGTGCCAGCAGCCCTGGACAGAACACTGAAGCTTTCTTT.

The J gene is TRBJ2-1, the V gene TRBV6-6; possibly TRBD1 for D (6 bases). From germline, CDR1 is MNHNY and CDR2 SVGAGI (reference sequence). Trimming took 2 bases from V and 6 from J, leaving 14 bases between them. The CDR3 runs 15 residues. The CDR3 DNA reads as TGTGCCAGCAGTTACCCGCAGGGGATTGGCAATGAGCAGTTCTTC. It specifies CASSYPQGIGNEQFF.

This clone occurred once. The chain has TRBV4-2 and TRBJ2-5; D might be TRBD2 (6 bases). The CDR3 runs to 15 residues. Germline V gives CDR1 LGHNA, CDR2 YNFKEQ. Trimming cost V 4 bases and J 4 bases, with 16 bases left between them. The CDR3 region is CASSLVSGGRETQYF. CDR3 bases: TGTGCCAGCAGCCTAGTCTCCGGGGGAAGAGAGACCCAGTACTTC.